These 10 T cell receptor beta chains were all obtained from the same sample, sequenced in a study of identical twins. TCRdb passed the 5' RACE reads through MiXCR, listing each CDR3 protein once. Among roughly 250,000 distinct CDR3 sequences, 5.5% to 7% were seen once, and the ten largest hold roughly 3.7%. These data are also associated with another study on yellow fever vaccine responses in identical twins.

The sample comprised memory (CD45RO+) T cells sorted from blood. Receptors originate from a woman aged 18-35 years in good health.

This chain connects TRBV6-2 or TRBV6-3 to TRBJ2-1, with D unclear. The CDR3 extends over 13 amino acids. Germline values: CDR1 MNHEY, CDR2 SVGEGT. V lost 0 bases, J lost 7 bases, and 7 bases lay in between. CDR3: CASSYSMFNEQFF. CDR3 nucleotide sequence: TGTGCCAGCAGTTACTCGATGTTTAATGAGCAGTTCTTC.

This clonotype was detected ten times or more. The V gene is TRBV7-2, the J gene TRBJ2-1, with a tentative D call TRBD2 (5 bases). Germline values: CDR1 SGHTA, CDR2 FQGNSA. Trimming removed 0 bases from V and 10 bases from J, with 13 bases in between. The CDR3 loop spans 14 amino acids. Here the CDR3 DNA reads TGTGCCAGCAGCTTAGCGGCGGGCCGCCGGGAGCAGTTCTTC. Its translation: CASSLAAGRREQFF.

This chain joins TRBV29-1 and TRBJ2-2; TRBD2 is a possible D gene (6 bases). Germline CDR1 and CDR2: SQVTM and ANQGSEA. Trimming removed 7 bases from V and 6 bases from J, with 18 bases in between. The CDR3 spans 14 residues. CDR3 in DNA: TGCAGCGCTAGAGACCGCGGGGAGGCCGGGGAGCTGTTTTTT. Amino acid sequence: CSARDRGEAGELFF.

Only a few counts were recorded for this clonotype. The gene calls are TRBV29-1 and TRBJ2-3, with a weak D call TRBD1 (6 bases). The V end lost 7 bases, the J end lost 0 bases, and 14 bases lay between the germline ends. CDR1 and CDR2 (germline): SQVTM, ANQGSEA. This CDR3 is 14 amino acids long. The DNA of the CDR3 is TGCAGCGCTGATATGGGGACAAGCACAGATACGCAGTATTTT. It translates to CSADMGTSTDTQYF.

A few counts support this clonotype. The CDR3 bases are TGTGCCAGCAGCCCGACTAGCGGGAGGGTTTGGCAGTACTTC. Encoded protein: CASSPTSGRVWQYF. The J gene is TRBJ2-7, the V gene TRBV7-9; 14 positions match TRBD2. Germline V gene sequence: CDR1 SEHNR, CDR2 FQNEAQ (reference sequence). V shed 5 bases, J shed 9 bases, and the junction held 6 bases outside the gene matches. The CDR3 covers 14 residues.

This clonotype was observed at least ten times. The chain has TRBV10-3 and TRBJ2-7; 7 bases match TRBD2. Looked up from germline, CDR1 is ENHRY and CDR2 is SYGVKD. The CDR3 is 15 amino acids. Trimming removed 3 bases from V and 4 bases from J; junction bases left unmatched: 9. The CDR3 DNA reads TGTGCCATCAGTGAAGTATGGACTAGTTCGTACGAGCAGTACTTC. Translated, it gives CAISEVWTSSYEQYF.

A few counts support this clonotype. The rearrangement joins TRBV25-1 to TRBJ1-4; D remains unclear. CDR3 length: 12 residues. V dropped 4 bases and J dropped 8 bases, with 8 bases sitting between them. Looked up from germline, CDR1 is MGHDK and CDR2 is SYGVNS. Written as DNA, the CDR3 is TGTGCCAGCAGTGGGAGGAAAGAAAAACTGTTTTTT. It translates to CASSGRKEKLFF.

The sample holds a few counts of this clonotype. The rearrangement joins TRBV7-9 to TRBJ2-3, with 8 positions matching TRBD1. CDR1 SEHNR and CDR2 FQNEAQ come from the germline V gene (reference sequence). CDR3 length equals 17 residues. Unmatched junction bases numbered 13, after V lost 6 bases and J lost 2 bases. Written as DNA, the CDR3 is TGTGCCAGCAGTCCTTTCGGAAGGACAGGGAACACAGATACGCAGTATTTT. Protein: CASSPFGRTGNTDTQYF. Using reference TRBV7-9 and TRBJ2-3 for the parts outside the CDR3, the full variable domain is DTGVSQNPRHKITKRGQNVTFRCDPISEHNRLYWYRQTLGQGPEFLTYFQNEAQLEKSRLLSDRFSAERPKGSFSTLEIQRTEQGDSAMYLCASSPFGRTGNTDTQYFGPGTRLTVL.

The sample holds many counts of this clonotype. V usage is TRBV4-2 and J usage is TRBJ2-3, with 8 bases identical to TRBD2. Germline values: CDR1 LGHNA, CDR2 YNFKEQ. V gave up 3 bases and J gave up 0 bases; unmatched junction bases: 11. This CDR3 is 18 amino acids long. CDR3 coding DNA: TGTGCCAGCAGCCACTCGGGGGGGCGGGAGACCAGCACAGATACGCAGTATTTT. Translated: CASSHSGGRETSTDTQYF.

The rearrangement links TRBV11-1 to TRBJ2-5, with 10 nucleotides matching TRBD2. This CDR3 comprises 18 residues. Per germline, CDR1 SGHAT and CDR2 FQDESV (reference sequence). V was pared by 0 bases and J by 0 bases, with 7 bases of the junction left unmatched. This CDR3 is CASSLAASGGLYQETQYF. Here the CDR3 DNA reads TGTGCCAGCAGCTTAGCGGCTAGCGGGGGCCTGTACCAAGAGACCCAGTACTTC.